This T cell receptor beta chain was observed in a study of T cell responses to AZD1222 COVID-19 vaccine. The CDR3 has 15 residues. The germline CDR1 and CDR2 sequences are SGDLS and YYNGEE. V lost 4 bases to trimming and J lost 6 bases; unmatched junction nucleotides: 8. The protocol was immunoSEQ multiplex PCR, while the TCRdb copy is restricted to in-frame clones and leaves out a portion. The repertoire holds about 170,000 clones, with 80% to 95% as singletons. The specimen comprised peripheral blood, sampled on day 0 of AZD1222 vaccination. The chain has TRBV9 and TRBJ2-7; 12 nucleotides agree with TRBD2. This receptor was taken from an adult in good health. The CDR3 loop is CASSPLAGGAPEQYF. CDR3 in DNA: TGTGCCAGCAGCCCCCTAGCGGGAGGGGCCCCCGAGCAGTACTTC.